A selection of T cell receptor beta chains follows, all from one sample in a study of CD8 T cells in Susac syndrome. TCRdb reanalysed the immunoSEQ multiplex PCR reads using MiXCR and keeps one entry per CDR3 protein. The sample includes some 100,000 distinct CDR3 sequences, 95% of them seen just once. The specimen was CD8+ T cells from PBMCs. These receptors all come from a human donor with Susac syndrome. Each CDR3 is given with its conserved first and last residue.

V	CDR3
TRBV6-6	CASRTRDADTQYF
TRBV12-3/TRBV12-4	CASSPGASGSETQYF
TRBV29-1	CSAGPRETQYF
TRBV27	CASSTGQGPDTQYF
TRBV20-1	CSAPRFSTDTQYF
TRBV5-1	CASSLEAATYEQYF
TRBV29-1	CSVPGTGPYNEQFF
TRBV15	CATSAKPGGHGYTF
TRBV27	CASSPAPGDSYEQYF
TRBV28	CASSPAGSGTNTQYF
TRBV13	CASSFSLSRGGNQPQHF
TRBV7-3	CASSLEPSGFNNEQFF
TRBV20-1	CSARDSSGELFF
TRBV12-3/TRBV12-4	CASSLGRVNQPQHF
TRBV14	CASSPRRDYGYTF
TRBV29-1	CSVDAGSPANYGYTF
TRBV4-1	CASTPRSGTNEKLFF